The 31 T cell receptor beta chains below come from one sample, sequenced in a study of control samples from healthy donors and cancer patients. Produced via immunoSEQ multiplex PCR; TCRdb's table is partial and in-frame only. The profile covers 160,000 or so clones, with around 94% appearing a single time and 12% to 15% taken by the ten largest. The sequenced material came from PBMCs. These receptors all stem from a man in his fifties or sixties with colorectal cancer.

The chain links TRBV3-1 (or the pseudogene TRBV3-2) to TRBJ1-2, with a tentative D call TRBD1 (5 bases). The CDR3 runs 15 residues. V lost 0 bases and J 3 bases, leaving 11 bases between the germline ends. Germline loops: CDR1 LGHDT, CDR2 YNNKEL (reference sequence). CDR3 bases: TGTGCCAGCAGCCAAGAGGCTCAGGGTTACTATGGCTACACCTTC. This codes for CASSQEAQGYYGYTF.

The CDR3 spells CASSHSGGDQETQYF. The CDR3 region has the DNA TGTGCCAGCAGCCACAGCGGGGGGGATCAAGAGACCCAGTACTTC. This chain connects TRBV4-2 to TRBJ2-5, with 10 bases fitting TRBD2. The germline CDR1 and CDR2 sequences are LGHNA and YNFKEQ. This CDR3 has 15 residues. The trim removed 3 bases at V and 2 bases at J, leaving 3 bases unmatched.

This clone was seen a single time. The chain uses TRBV30 and TRBJ1-5, with 9 bases matching TRBD1. V shed 3 bases, J shed 4 bases, and the junction held 4 bases outside the gene matches. Germline CDR1 reads GTSNPN; CDR2 reads SVGIG (reference sequence). This CDR3 spans 14 amino acids. Here the CDR3 DNA reads TGTGCCTGGAGCGGACAGGGGATGAATCAGCCCCAGCATTTT. Its translation is CAWSGQGMNQPQHF.

This clone was found a few times. This chain uses TRBV30 with TRBJ1-3; 8 bases match TRBD1. This CDR3 spans 15 amino acids. Germline V gene sequence: CDR1 GTSNPN, CDR2 SVGIG (reference sequence). Germline trimming cut 4 bases from V and 3 bases from J; bases unmatched to any gene: 8. In DNA form, the CDR3 reads TGTGCCTGGACTTTTGGACAGGGAAGTGGAAACACCATATATTTT. Translated, it gives CAWTFGQGSGNTIYF.

The chain combines TRBV6-2 or TRBV6-3 with TRBJ1-2; 7 positions match TRBD1. Unmatched junction bases numbered 11, after V lost 4 bases and J lost 3 bases. The germline V gene has CDR1 MNHEY and CDR2 SVGEGT. This CDR3 is 16 amino acids long. CDR3 protein: CASSSLTGSAYYGYTF. DNA for the CDR3: TGTGCCAGCAGTTCTCTGACAGGGAGCGCCTACTATGGCTACACCTTC.

This clone was seen once. This chain uses TRBV2 with TRBJ2-3; 10 bases are a match to TRBD2. The length of the CDR3 is 15 residues. V was pared by 8 bases and J by 1 base, with 6 bases of the junction left unmatched. In germline, CDR1 is SNHLY, CDR2 FYNNEI. This CDR3 reads CASLRGLAGTDTQYF. The DNA of the CDR3 is TGTGCCAGCCTTAGAGGACTAGCGGGCACAGATACGCAGTATTTT.

This chain connects TRBV5-1 to TRBJ2-3; 8 nucleotides line up with TRBD2. The CDR3 runs 16 residues. Looked up from germline, CDR1 is SGHRS and CDR2 is YFSETQ. J lost 0 bases, V lost 5 bases, and 8 bases had no gene match. The CDR3 DNA reads as TGCGCCAGCAGATCACGGGGGGGAATGAGCACAGATACGCAGTATTTT. Protein product: CASRSRGGMSTDTQYF.

This rearrangement joins TRBV19 to TRBJ1-5; 10 bases align to TRBD1. Trimming cost V 7 bases and J 2 bases; bases outside gene matches: 5. The CDR3 sequence is 15 residues long. Germline V gives CDR1 LNHDA, CDR2 SQIVND (reference sequence). The CDR3 is CASTRDRGGNQPQHF. The CDR3 bases are TGTGCCAGTACCCGGGACAGGGGAGGCAATCAGCCCCAGCATTTT.

The V gene is TRBV25-1, the J gene TRBJ1-5, with 7 bases that match TRBD1. J was trimmed by 8 bases and V by 1 base; bases with no gene match: 11. The CDR3 spans 16 residues. Germline V gene lookup returns CDR1 MGHDK and CDR2 SYGVNS. CDR3 amino acids: CASSEFDRERYEPQHF. DNA for the CDR3: TGTGCCAGCAGTGAATTTGACAGGGAAAGATATGAGCCCCAGCATTTT.

A note on this clone: The same CDR3 also results from other DNA sequences found in this sample. V is TRBV30 and J is TRBJ2-2; unclear D gene. V was shortened by 3 bases and J by 1 base, with 3 bases between the two germline ends. Germline V CDR1 and CDR2: GTSNPN, SVGIG (reference sequence). This CDR3 has 12 amino acids. This chain's CDR3 is CAWSRNTGELFF. The CDR3 DNA sequence: TGTGCCTGGAGCCGGAACACCGGGGAGCTGTTTTTT.

The chain has TRBV30 and TRBJ2-1, with TRBD1 identical over 11 bases. CDR1 and CDR2 (germline): GTSNPN, SVGIG (reference sequence). This CDR3 comprises 15 residues. Trimming removed 0 bases from V and 7 bases from J; junction bases left unmatched: 5. The CDR3: CAWSVRTGGLNEQFF. The CDR3 bases are TGTGCCTGGAGTGTCCGGACAGGGGGCTTGAATGAGCAGTTCTTC.

J is TRBJ2-2 and V is TRBV28; 9 bases are a match to TRBD1. The V and J ends lost 5 bases and 4 bases, in that order; junction bases with no gene match: 5. Germline CDR1 and CDR2: MDHEN and SYDVKM. The CDR3 contains 15 residues. In DNA form, the CDR3 reads TGTGCCAGCAGTCCAACGACAGGGGGCACCGGGGAGCTGTTTTTT. It yields the protein CASSPTTGGTGELFF. Supplemented by reference TRBV28 and TRBJ2-2, the full variable domain reads DVKVTQSSRYLVKRTGEKVFLECVQDMDHENMFWYRQDPGLGLRLIYFSYDVKMKEKGDIPEGYSVSREKKERFSLILESASTNQTSMYLCASSPTTGGTGELFFGEGSRLTVL.

The J gene is TRBJ1-2, the V gene TRBV2, with D possibly TRBD1 on 5 matching bases. CDR3 length: 16 residues. Trimming stripped 1 base from V and 5 bases from J, with 17 bases between. Germline CDR1 and CDR2: SNHLY and FYNNEI. The CDR3 DNA sequence: TGTGCCAGCAGTGAAGGGGGCAAGGCGAGTATTTATGGCTACACCTTC. Translating gives CASSEGGKASIYGYTF.

The chain joins TRBV7-2 to TRBJ2-5; 7 bases match TRBD2. Germline CDR1 is SGHTA and CDR2 is FQGNSA. Trimming took 5 bases from V and 5 from J; bases not matched to a gene: 8. There are 14 residues in the CDR3. The CDR3 reads CASSPTSVQETQYF. The CDR3 DNA follows: TGTGCCAGCAGCCCAACTAGCGTTCAGGAGACCCAGTACTTC.

The chain employs TRBV9 and TRBJ1-4; no clear D gene. Trimming removed 0 bases at V and 8 bases at J, with 8 bases between. Germline V gene data show CDR1 as SGDLS and CDR2 as YYNGEE. The CDR3 totals 13 residues. The CDR3 is CASSVAPDEKLFF. The CDR3 DNA reads TGTGCCAGCAGCGTAGCTCCGGACGAAAAACTGTTTTTT. The entire variable domain, with the rest obtained from reference TRBV9 and TRBJ1-4, is as follows: DSGVTQTPKHLITATGQRVTLRCSPRSGDLSVYWYQQSLDQGLQFLIQYYNGEERAKGNILERFSAQQFPDLHSELNLSSLELGDSALYFCASSVAPDEKLFFGSGTQLSVL.

The CDR3 spells CASSSDRGRLEQFF. The CDR3 DNA follows: TGTGCCAGCAGCTCGGACAGGGGGCGCCTTGAGCAGTTCTTC. The rearrangement uses TRBV6-5 and TRBJ2-1, with 11 bases matching TRBD1. The ends lost 6 bases at V and 9 bases at J; junction bases unmatched: 7. CDR1 is MNHEY, CDR2 SVGAGI, per germline. The CDR3 is made up of 14 amino acids.

J is TRBJ1-6 and V is TRBV7-2; D possibly corresponds to TRBD1 (6 bases). Germline lookup yields CDR1 SGHTA and CDR2 FQGNSA. The CDR3 is made up of 15 amino acids. V lost 6 bases and J lost 7, with 16 bases in between. The CDR3 reads CASRGRGGMNSPLHF. As DNA, the CDR3 is TGTGCCAGCAGGGGTCGGGGGGGCATGAATTCACCCCTCCACTTT.

The CDR3 DNA is TGTGCCAGCAGTTTGTCCAGAGGCTCCTACAATGAGCAGTTCTTC. Residues: CASSLSRGSYNEQFF. The chain employs TRBV27 and TRBJ2-1; the D is unclear. Deletions cut 3 bases from V and 0 bases from J, with 9 bases between. The CDR3 runs 15 residues. CDR1 and CDR2 (germline): MNHEY, SMNVEV (reference sequence).

Only a few counts were recorded for this clone. The J gene is TRBJ1-5, the V gene TRBV25-1, with 9 bases lining up with TRBD1. The ends lost 3 bases at V and 4 bases at J; junction bases unmatched: 1. This CDR3 comprises 14 residues. Germline loops: CDR1 MGHDK, CDR2 SYGVNS. CDR3 loop: CASSEGQGNQPQHF. CDR3 nucleotides: TGTGCCAGCAGTGAGGGACAGGGAAATCAGCCCCAGCATTTT.

The rearrangement links TRBV19 to TRBJ2-5; no clear D gene. From germline, CDR1 is LNHDA and CDR2 SQIVND (reference sequence). The CDR3 has 14 amino acids. The V and J ends lost 1 base and 2 bases respectively, with 8 bases between them. In DNA, the CDR3 is TGTGCCAGTAGTATAGGGGCCCAACAAGAGACCCAGTACTTC. Its translation is CASSIGAQQETQYF. Looking up the rest from reference TRBV19 and TRBJ2-5 gives the full variable domain: DGGITQSPKYLFRKEGQNVTLSCEQNLNHDAMYWYRQDPGQGLRLIYYSQIVNDFQKGDIAEGYSVSREKKESFPLTVTSAQKNPTAFYLCASSIGAQQETQYFGPGTRLLVL.

The J gene is TRBJ2-2, the V gene TRBV28; the D gene could be TRBD1 or TRBD2 (5 bases each). The V end was cut by 6 bases, the J end by 4 bases, with 15 bases between. The CDR3 has 15 residues. Germline lookup yields CDR1 MDHEN and CDR2 SYDVKM. DNA for the CDR3: TGTGCCAGCAGCCATCTTGGGACCACCACCGGGGAGCTGTTTTTT. It codes for CASSHLGTTTGELFF.

The rearrangement links TRBV18 to TRBJ1-2, with D possibly TRBD1 on 6 matching bases. Trimming stripped 5 bases from V and 3 bases from J, with 16 bases between. CDR1 KGHSH and CDR2 LQKENI come from the germline V gene. This CDR3 has 15 residues. The CDR3 coding sequence is TGTGCCAGCTCAAACTTACAGGGTTCGGACTATGGCTACACCTTC. Protein product: CASSNLQGSDYGYTF.

The chain employs TRBV6-6 and TRBJ1-1, with TRBD1 matching 10 bases. This CDR3 has 17 residues. Germline-derived CDR1 and CDR2 are MNHNY and SVGAGI (reference sequence). Trimming cost V 5 bases and J 5 bases; bases outside gene matches: 14. The CDR3 loop reads CASSPRQGAPTWTEAFF. The CDR3 region has the DNA TGTGCCAGCAGTCCTCGACAGGGGGCCCCCACCTGGACTGAAGCTTTCTTT.

In DNA form, the CDR3 reads TGTGCCAGCAGTGAAGCACCGCGGGGGCCTCAAGAGACCCAGTACTTC. Encoded protein: CASSEAPRGPQETQYF. The chain combines TRBV6-1 with TRBJ2-5; weak D call: TRBD2 (7 bases). This CDR3 is 16 amino acids long. Per germline, CDR1 MNHNS and CDR2 SASEGT. Between the trimmed V and J ends, which lost 0 bases and 2 bases, there was a span of 13 bases.

The chain combines TRBV10-1 with TRBJ1-2, with D possibly TRBD1 on 6 matching bases. The CDR3 runs to 13 residues. Germline CDR1 reads WNHNN; CDR2 reads SYGVQD (reference sequence). With 0 bases removed from V and 7 bases from J, the gap between germline ends came to 9 bases. CDR3 in amino acids: CASSESSRGGYTF. The DNA of the CDR3 is TGCGCCAGCAGTGAGTCGAGCAGGGGTGGCTACACCTTC.

V and J are TRBV4-2 and TRBJ2-5; tentatively, D is TRBD1 (5 bases). V was clipped by 2 bases and J by 4 bases, with 8 bases between them. The germline V gene has CDR1 LGHNA and CDR2 YNFKEQ. This CDR3 is 13 amino acids long. The chain's CDR3 is CASSQNRGETQYF. The CDR3 DNA sequence: TGTGCCAGCAGCCAAAATAGGGGAGAGACCCAGTACTTC.

This chain uses TRBV2 with TRBJ2-7; D is perhaps TRBD1 or TRBD2 (5 bases each). Between the trimmed V and J ends, which lost 1 base and 11 bases, there was a span of 21 bases. CDR3 length: 15 amino acids. Germline assignment: CDR1 SNHLY and CDR2 FYNNEI. This chain's CDR3 is CASSEEGRGQKAEYF. The DNA of the CDR3 is TGTGCCAGCAGTGAAGAGGGCCGGGGCCAGAAGGCAGAGTACTTC.

J is TRBJ1-1 and V is TRBV20-1; D not resolved. CDR1 is DFQATT, CDR2 SNEGSKA, per germline (reference sequence). The CDR3 spans 12 residues. V lost 3 bases and J lost 1, with 6 bases in between. The CDR3 DNA sequence: TGCAGTGCTAGTGAGGGGAACACTGAAGCTTTCTTT. Translating it yields CSASEGNTEAFF.

The chain uses TRBV10-3 and TRBJ1-5; TRBD1 aligns across 9 bases. Germline loops: CDR1 ENHRY, CDR2 SYGVKD. This CDR3 comprises 16 residues. V shed 3 bases and J 3 bases; nucleotides not matched to a gene: 6. In DNA form, the CDR3 reads TGTGCCATCAGTGACGGGACAGGGAGGAACAATCAGCCCCAGCATTTT. This translates into CAISDGTGRNNQPQHF.

A single count supports this clone. DNA of the CDR3: TGTGCCAGCACCCAGGGTGGAAGTCGGGAAACTGAAGCTTTCTTT. Its translation: CASTQGGSRETEAFF. The V gene is TRBV11-2, the J gene TRBJ1-1; the D gene is possibly TRBD1 (5 bases). The CDR3 is 15 amino acids. Deletions cut 7 bases from V and 5 bases from J, with 20 bases between. In germline, CDR1 is SGHAT, CDR2 FQNNGV.

This chain uses TRBV11-3 with TRBJ2-7, with D perhaps matching TRBD2 (5 bases). The CDR3 consists of 13 residues. V lost 4 bases and J 3 bases, leaving 10 bases between the germline ends. The V gene's germline CDR1 is SGHNT and CDR2 YENEEA. The CDR3 loop is CASSSGGGYEQYF. Written as DNA, the CDR3 is TGTGCCAGCAGCTCAGGAGGAGGCTACGAGCAGTACTTC. Full variable domain (rest looked up from reference TRBV11-3 and TRBJ2-7): EAGVVQSPRYKIIEKKQPVAFWCNPISGHNTLYWYLQNLGQGPELLIRYENEEAVDDSQLPKDRFSAERLKGVDSTLKIQPAELGDSAVYLCASSSGGGYEQYFGPGTRLTVT.